The 17 T cell receptor beta chains in this list originate from one sample, sequenced in a study of blood T cell repertoires in COVID-19. Method: immunoSEQ multiplex PCR; TCRdb's copy keeps in-frame clones and lacks some. The sample holds 95,000 to 150,000 clones, 70% to 90% seen once. Sequencing was carried out using peripheral blood. These receptor sequences come from a human donor in a cohort sampled during active COVID-19.

The chain links TRBV10-2 to TRBJ2-1, with 8 nucleotides matching TRBD2. V lost 3 bases, J lost 9 bases, and 10 bases stayed unmatched. The germline CDR1 and CDR2 sequences are WSHSY and SAAADI. The CDR3 runs 15 residues. CDR3 sequence reads: CASSDLGLEGGEQFF. The CDR3 bases are TGCGCCAGCAGTGATTTGGGACTAGAGGGCGGTGAGCAGTTCTTC.

J is TRBJ2-5 and V is TRBV24-1; unclear D gene. CDR3 length: 12 residues. Germline CDR1 reads KGHDR; CDR2 reads SFDVKD. V lost 9 bases, J lost 1 base, and 8 bases lay in between. This CDR3 is CATGSSQETQYF. CDR3 in DNA: TGTGCCACCGGGTCTAGCCAAGAGACCCAGTACTTC.

This clone was seen more than once but under ten times. CDR3 nucleotide sequence: TGTGCCAGCAGCCGACTTACAGGGGGCCGGGGGACTGAAGCTTTCTTT. Its translation is CASSRLTGGRGTEAFF. J is TRBJ1-1 and V is TRBV3-1 (or the pseudogene TRBV3-2); 9 nucleotides align to TRBD1. J gave up 5 bases and V 4 bases, and 11 bases lay outside the gene matches. From germline, CDR1 is LGHDT and CDR2 YNNKEL (reference sequence). The CDR3 runs 16 residues.

V is TRBV7-6 and J is TRBJ2-1; the D is unclear. This CDR3 has 18 residues. V gave up 3 bases and J gave up 0 bases, with 18 bases separating them. Germline values: CDR1 SGHVS, CDR2 FNYEAQ. CDR3 nucleotides: TGTGCCAGCAGCTTCTCCGCCCACGGGTCTAGCTCCTACAATGAGCAGTTCTTC. Its translation is CASSFSAHGSSSYNEQFF. The full variable domain, with the rest looked up from reference TRBV7-6 and TRBJ2-1, is GAGVSQSPRYKVTKRGQDVALRCDPISGHVSLYWYRQALGQGPEFLTYFNYEAQQDKSGLPNDRFSAERPEGSISTLTIQRTEQRDSAMYRCASSFSAHGSSSYNEQFFGPGTRLTVL.

The V and J genes are TRBV20-1 and TRBJ2-2, with TRBD2 matching over 11 bases. The CDR3 runs 15 residues. V was clipped by 3 bases and J by 4 bases; unmatched bases: 4. Germline CDR1 reads DFQATT; CDR2 reads SNEGSKA (reference sequence). The CDR3 DNA follows: TGCAGTGCTAGTAGCGGGGGGGCCGTCACCGGGGAGCTGTTTTTT. Protein: CSASSGGAVTGELFF.

The chain employs TRBV4-1 and TRBJ2-5; tentatively, D is TRBD1 (7 bases). Per germline, CDR1 MGHRA and CDR2 YSYEKL. The CDR3 sequence is 15 residues long. The V end was cut by 0 bases, the J end by 4 bases, with 12 bases between. The DNA of the CDR3 is TGCGCCAGCAGCCAAGAAGGAGGGGGCGGAGAGACCCAGTACTTC. As protein: CASSQEGGGGETQYF.

The rearrangement uses TRBV6-6 and TRBJ2-3, with a tentative D call TRBD1 (6 bases). From germline, CDR1 is MNHNY and CDR2 SVGAGI (reference sequence). Trimming cost V 5 bases and J 4 bases, with 16 bases left between them. The CDR3 totals 15 residues. CDR3 nucleotide sequence: TGTGCCAGCAGTCCCGATTGGGCAGGGGCAGATACGCAGTATTTT. Translating gives CASSPDWAGADTQYF.

V gene TRBV5-6 combines with J gene TRBJ2-3; the D gene is possibly TRBD2 (6 bases). With 5 bases removed from V and 7 bases from J, the gap between germline ends came to 14 bases. CDR3 length equals 13 residues. Germline assignment: CDR1 SGHDT and CDR2 YYEEEE. In DNA, the CDR3 is TGTGCCAGCAGTACCGCGGGGTCTAATACGCAGTATTTT. Its translation is CASSTAGSNTQYF.

The V and J genes are TRBV30 and TRBJ2-7, with TRBD1 matching 10 bases. Germline CDR1 is GTSNPN and CDR2 is SVGIG (reference sequence). The CDR3 spans 14 residues. With V trimmed by 3 bases and J by 3 bases, 5 bases remained unmatched. For the CDR3, the DNA is TGTGCCTGGAGCCTTGGACAGGGGGGCTACGAGCAGTACTTC. It yields the protein CAWSLGQGGYEQYF.

The chain carries TRBV5-1 and TRBJ1-3, with a tentative D call TRBD1 (6 bases). The germline V gene encodes CDR1 SGHRS and CDR2 YFSETQ. V was pared by 1 base and J by 0 bases, with 8 bases between. This CDR3 spans 15 amino acids. The CDR3 here is CASSLSGDSGNTIYF. DNA of the CDR3: TGCGCCAGCAGCTTGTCAGGGGACTCTGGAAACACCATATATTTT. Together with reference TRBV5-1 and TRBJ1-3, the CDR3 gives the full variable domain: KAGVTQTPRYLIKTRGQQVTLSCSPISGHRSVSWYQQTPGQGLQFLFEYFSETQRNKGNFPGRFSGRQFSNSRSEMNVSTLELGDSALYLCASSLSGDSGNTIYFGEGSWLTVV.

DNA of the CDR3: TGTGCCAGCAGTGCCCGGGACAGCATCAATAATTCACCCCTCCACTTT. This sequence encodes CASSARDSINNSPLHF. The chain couples TRBV6-6 to TRBJ1-6; 7 bases fit TRBD1. Trimming at V came to 5 bases and at J to 5 bases, leaving 9 bases not matched to a gene. Germline assignment: CDR1 MNHNY and CDR2 SVGAGI (reference sequence). The CDR3 consists of 16 residues.

This clone came up a few times. The chain combines TRBV5-1 with TRBJ2-3; 11 bases match TRBD2. Germline V gene data show CDR1 as SGHRS and CDR2 as YFSETQ. This CDR3 comprises 17 residues. V lost 4 bases, J lost 3 bases, and 10 bases stayed unmatched. CDR3 loop: CASSLYSGRVETDTQYF. The CDR3 DNA sequence: TGCGCCAGCAGCCTATATAGCGGGAGGGTTGAAACAGATACGCAGTATTTT.

The rearrangement joins TRBV10-1 to TRBJ2-1; TRBD2 is a possible D gene (5 bases). Trimming took 0 bases from V and 2 from J, leaving 11 bases between them. The germline V gene encodes CDR1 WNHNN and CDR2 SYGVQD (reference sequence). The length of the CDR3 is 16 residues. CDR3: CASSESVSATYNEQFF. CDR3 bases: TGCGCCAGCAGTGAGTCGGTTAGCGCAACCTACAATGAGCAGTTCTTC.

As concerns this clone: This sample also contains other DNA sequences that code for the same CDR3. The chain is built from TRBV18 and TRBJ1-1, with TRBD1 identical over 9 bases. CDR1 KGHSH and CDR2 LQKENI come from the germline V gene. V lost 1 base and J lost 3; bases outside the gene matches: 0. The CDR3 runs to 14 residues. The CDR3 coding sequence is TGTGCCAGCTCACCACGACAGGGGGACACTGAAGCTTTCTTT. Its translation is CASSPRQGDTEAFF. Filled out from reference TRBV18 and TRBJ1-1, the complete variable domain reads NAGVMQNPRHLVRRRGQEARLRCSPMKGHSHVYWYRQLPEEGLKFMVYLQKENIIDESGMPKERFSAEFPKEGPSILRIQQVVRGDSAAYFCASSPRQGDTEAFFGQGTRLTVV.

The gene calls are TRBV15 and TRBJ2-7; TRBD1 agrees at 11 bases. The CDR3 totals 17 residues. Germline trimming cut 0 bases from V and 2 bases from J; bases unmatched to any gene: 6. Germline V gene sequence: CDR1 LNHNV, CDR2 YYDKDF (reference sequence). As DNA, the CDR3 is TGTGCCACCAGCAGAGATTGGGGACAGGGGGTCCCCTACGAGCAGTACTTC. Translation: CATSRDWGQGVPYEQYF. The whole variable domain, filled in from reference TRBV15 and TRBJ2-7, reads DAMVIQNPRYQVTQFGKPVTLSCSQTLNHNVMYWYQQKSSQAPKLLFHYYDKDFNNEADTPDNFQSRRPNTSFCFLDIRSPGLGDTAMYLCATSRDWGQGVPYEQYFGPGTRLTVT.

In its sample, this clone was seen a few times. J is TRBJ1-3 and V is TRBV4-1; D gene unclear. V was cut by 0 bases and J by 4 bases, with 4 bases left in between. CDR1 is MGHRA and CDR2 is YSYEKL in the germline V gene. The CDR3 has 13 amino acids. The CDR3 nucleotides read TGCGCCAGCAGCCAAGAAGAGGGAAACACCATATATTTT. Protein: CASSQEEGNTIYF.

A few counts support this clone. The V gene is TRBV4-2, the J gene TRBJ2-1, with a weak D call TRBD2 (5 bases). Germline loops: CDR1 LGHNA, CDR2 YNFKEQ. V lost 1 base and J lost 5, with 12 bases in between. CDR3 length: 15 amino acids. CDR3: CASSQALRGDNEQFF. CDR3 DNA: TGTGCCAGCAGCCAAGCCCTCCGGGGAGACAATGAGCAGTTCTTC.